What follows are 22 T cell receptor beta chains derived from one specimen sequenced in a study of cytomegalovirus exposure and HLA in healthy donors. TCRdb keeps only in-frame clones here, not all; method: immunoSEQ multiplex PCR. The profile shows tens of thousands of clones, 85% to 95% of them singletons. Sequencing input: PBMCs. The source is a man aged 18 to 35 in good health and CMV-seropositive.

V gene TRBV18 combines with J gene TRBJ2-7; perhaps TRBD1 as D (5 bases). The ends were cut back, 3 bases at V and 0 bases at J, with 12 bases in the middle. The germline gives CDR1 KGHSH, CDR2 LQKENI. The CDR3 runs to 15 residues. The CDR3 loop reads CASSPWQGSSYEQYF. The CDR3 DNA is TGTGCCAGCTCACCGTGGCAGGGAAGCTCCTACGAGCAGTACTTC.

CDR3 bases: TGCGCCAGCAGCCCGGGACAGCAAGAGACCCAGTACTTC. Residues: CASSPGQQETQYF. This rearrangement joins TRBV5-1 to TRBJ2-5; 7 nucleotides match TRBD1. Looked up from germline, CDR1 is SGHRS and CDR2 is YFSETQ. The J segment lost 2 bases and the V segment lost 4 bases, leaving 2 bases of the junction unmatched. This CDR3 comprises 13 residues.

Of note for this clone: One junction end does not reproduce the germline sequence, and a read error may be involved. V gene TRBV30 combines with J gene TRBJ1-2; 9 bases are a match to TRBD1. CDR1 is GTSNPN and CDR2 is SVGIG in the germline V gene (reference sequence). This CDR3 is 13 amino acids long. CDR3 in amino acids: CAWSTNAGTGRAF. The CDR3 DNA reads TGTGCCTGGAGTACCAACGCCGGGACAGGGAGGGCCTTC. Full variable domain (outside the CDR3, taken from reference TRBV30 and TRBJ1-2): SQTIHQWPATLVQPVGSPLSLECTVEGTSNPNLYWYRQAAGRGLQLLFYSVGIGQISSEVPQNLSASRPQDRQFILSSKKLLLSDSGFYLCAWSTNAGTGRAFGSGTRLTVV.

This clone was observed a single time. This chain joins TRBV5-6 and TRBJ2-7; 12 bases map to TRBD2. This CDR3 has 19 residues. J lost 3 bases, V lost 3 bases, and 16 bases had no gene match. Germline CDR1 and CDR2: SGHDT and YYEEEE. CDR3 bases: TGTGCCAGCAGCTCAATTCCCCACCCCCAGACTAGCGGGAGCTACGAGCAGTACTTC. Its translation is CASSSIPHPQTSGSYEQYF. The full variable domain, rest sourced from reference TRBV5-6 and TRBJ2-7, is DAGVTQSPTHLIKTRGQQVTLRCSPKSGHDTVSWYQQALGQGPQFIFQYYEEEERQRGNFPDRFSGHQFPNYSSELNVNALLLGDSALYLCASSSIPHPQTSGSYEQYFGPGTRLTVT.

This clone was recorded only once. The chain combines TRBV30 with TRBJ1-2; D gene ambiguous. The ends were cut back, 2 bases at V and 1 base at J, with 14 bases in the middle. In germline, CDR1 is GTSNPN, CDR2 SVGIG (reference sequence). This CDR3 has 15 residues. CDR3 nucleotides: TGTGCCTGGAGTCTTCGGGGTTTGCATAACTATGGCTACACCTTC. It codes for CAWSLRGLHNYGYTF.

DNA of the CDR3: TGTGCCAGCAGCTTCGACAGGACCAACACCGGGGAGCTGTTTTTT. Amino acid sequence: CASSFDRTNTGELFF. V gene TRBV11-3 combines with J gene TRBJ2-2; tentative D call: TRBD1 (6 bases). V was clipped by 3 bases and J by 2 bases, with 10 bases between them. There are 15 residues in the CDR3. Germline V CDR1 and CDR2: SGHNT, YENEEA.

J is TRBJ2-3 and V is TRBV4-1, with D unresolved. The germline CDR1 and CDR2 sequences are MGHRA and YSYEKL. The CDR3 has 16 residues. V lost 0 bases to trimming and J lost 0 bases, with 10 bases between them. The CDR3 is CASSQDPGSSTDTQYF. In DNA, the CDR3 is TGCGCCAGCAGCCAAGATCCTGGCTCTAGCACAGATACGCAGTATTTT.

The J gene is TRBJ2-1, the V gene TRBV10-3; TRBD1 agrees at 7 bases. Unmatched junction bases numbered 14, after V lost 10 bases and J lost 5 bases. The CDR3 contains 15 residues. The V gene's germline CDR1 is ENHRY and CDR2 SYGVKD. The CDR3 loop is CATKTGVGKNNEQFF. As DNA, the CDR3 is TGTGCCACCAAAACAGGGGTAGGTAAAAACAATGAGCAGTTCTTC.

This clone is a singleton in its sample. This sequence joins TRBV28 and TRBJ2-7; 9 bases map to TRBD2. The germline V gene has CDR1 MDHEN and CDR2 SYDVKM. The CDR3 sequence is 16 residues long. V shed 4 bases and J 6 bases; nucleotides not matched to a gene: 13. The CDR3 bases are TGTGCCAGCAGTTCGGTCCTTAGCGGGAGACGATCCGAGCAGTACTTC. Translated: CASSSVLSGRRSEQYF.

This chain connects TRBV4-1 to TRBJ2-7, with D perhaps TRBD1 (6 bases). V gave up 1 base and J gave up 5 bases, with 12 bases separating them. This CDR3 is built from 14 residues. Per the germline V gene, CDR1 is MGHRA and CDR2 is YSYEKL. Written as DNA, the CDR3 is TGCGCCAGCAGCCAAGTACCAGGGGTAGACGAGCAGTACTTC. Translated: CASSQVPGVDEQYF.

The chain has TRBV10-2 and TRBJ1-5, with D unclear. The CDR3 length is 15 residues. Per the germline V gene, CDR1 is WSHSY and CDR2 is SAAADI. Trimming removed 1 base at V and 6 bases at J, with 13 bases between. DNA of the CDR3: TGCGCCAGCAGTGAGTGGGGAGGTACTGCTCAGCCCCAGCATTTT. The encoded protein is CASSEWGGTAQPQHF.

The V and J genes are TRBV5-1 and TRBJ2-2; TRBD2 agrees at 9 bases. The germline CDR1 and CDR2 sequences are SGHRS and YFSETQ. V shed 5 bases and J 5 bases; nucleotides not matched to a gene: 10. This CDR3 region has 16 residues. The CDR3 protein is CASSSLAGARTGELFF. The DNA of the CDR3 is TGCGCCAGCAGTTCCTTAGCGGGAGCTCGAACCGGGGAGCTGTTTTTT.

The gene calls are TRBV13 and TRBJ2-7, with D possibly being TRBD1 (6 bases). This CDR3 region has 16 residues. V was pared by 5 bases and J by 1 base, with 18 bases between. Germline V gene sequence: CDR1 PRHDT, CDR2 FYEKMQ (reference sequence). CDR3 loop: CASSPRQEPTSYEQYF. The CDR3 bases are TGTGCCAGCAGCCCCAGACAGGAACCTACTTCCTACGAGCAGTACTTC. The full variable domain, rest sourced from reference TRBV13 and TRBJ2-7, is AAGVIQSPRHLIKEKRETATLKCYPIPRHDTVYWYQQGPGQDPQFLISFYEKMQSDKGSIPDRFSAQQFSDYHSELNMSSLELGDSALYFCASSPRQEPTSYEQYFGPGTRLTVT.

The chain joins TRBV28 to TRBJ1-1, with 9 bases fitting TRBD1. The CDR3 spans 16 residues. Germline V CDR1 and CDR2: MDHEN, SYDVKM. The V and J ends lost 6 bases and 0 bases, in that order; junction bases with no gene match: 8. The CDR3 sequence: CASRIGGTGMNTEAFF. The CDR3 DNA reads TGTGCCAGCAGAATAGGGGGGACAGGGATGAACACTGAAGCTTTCTTT.

V and J are TRBV10-1 and TRBJ1-2, with 8 bases fitting TRBD1. Germline trimming cut 4 bases from V and 6 bases from J; bases unmatched to any gene: 4. CDR3 length: 13 residues. CDR1 and CDR2 from the germline V gene are WNHNN and SYGVQD (reference sequence). Written as DNA, the CDR3 is TGCGCCAGCAGTGCACAGGGGGGGGATGGCTACACCTTC. As protein: CASSAQGGDGYTF.

The V call is TRBV29-1, the J call TRBJ1-2; the match to TRBD1 covers 7 bases. Germline V gene sequence: CDR1 SQVTM, CDR2 ANQGSEA. The V gene end was trimmed by 6 bases and the J gene end by 5 bases; junction bases not matched to a gene: 3. CDR3 length: 11 amino acids. In DNA form, the CDR3 reads TGCAGCGTGGGACAGAATTATGGCTACACCTTC. Residues: CSVGQNYGYTF.

This clone was counted a single time. The gene calls are TRBV28 and TRBJ1-5, with 7 bases matching TRBD1. CDR1 is MDHEN and CDR2 is SYDVKM in the germline V gene. The junction had 4 bases not matched to a gene; V was cut back by 5 bases and J by 6 bases. This CDR3 region has 13 residues. The CDR3, as DNA: TGTGCCAGCAGTGACAGGGATGGTCAGCCCCAGCATTTT. Its translation: CASSDRDGQPQHF.

The chain carries TRBV27 and TRBJ2-2; 7 bases line up with TRBD2. Germline V gene lookup returns CDR1 MNHEY and CDR2 SMNVEV (reference sequence). V lost 6 bases to trimming and J lost 5 bases; unmatched junction nucleotides: 21. CDR3 size: 19 residues. The CDR3 DNA is TGTGCCAGCAGCCCACCTGGGCCTCCCACGGGACTACGGACCGGGGAGCTGTTTTTT. Translating gives CASSPPGPPTGLRTGELFF.

The CDR3 nucleotides are TGTGCCAGCAGCTTAGTAGGGGTACTAGCATATACGCAGTATTTT. Translating gives CASSLVGVLAYTQYF. The rearrangement uses TRBV7-2 and TRBJ2-3, with D possibly being TRBD2 (6 bases). Trimming took 1 base from V and 7 from J, leaving 15 bases between them. This CDR3 is built from 15 residues. CDR1 and CDR2 from the germline V gene are SGHTA and FQGNSA. Full variable domain (outside the CDR3, taken from reference TRBV7-2 and TRBJ2-3): GAGVSQSPSNKVTEKGKDVELRCDPISGHTALYWYRQSLGQGLEFLIYFQGNSAPDKSGLPSDRFSAERTGGSVSTLTIQRTQQEDSAVYLCASSLVGVLAYTQYFGPGTRLTVL.

The rearrangement links TRBV7-3 to TRBJ2-3, with TRBD1 matching 8 bases. The V gene's germline CDR1 is SGHTA and CDR2 FQGTGA. J lost 4 bases, V lost 5 bases, and 11 bases had no gene match. CDR3 size: 16 residues. The CDR3 DNA is TGTGCCAGCAGCCCGCGACAGGGGCTGGGAGCAGATACGCAGTATTTT. Translated: CASSPRQGLGADTQYF. Full variable domain (rest looked up from reference TRBV7-3 and TRBJ2-3): GAGVSQTPSNKVTEKGKYVELRCDPISGHTALYWYRQSLGQGPEFLIYFQGTGAADDSGLPNDRFFAVRPEGSVSTLKIQRTERGDSAVYLCASSPRQGLGADTQYFGPGTRLTVL.

This clone was observed a few times. The chain has TRBV6-5 and TRBJ2-7; D is perhaps TRBD1 (6 bases). Trimming shortened V by 5 bases and J by 3 bases, and 11 bases separated the two germline ends. The CDR3 loop spans 13 amino acids. From germline, CDR1 is MNHEY and CDR2 SVGAGI. The CDR3 DNA sequence: TGTGCCAGCAGTCCTACAGGGAACTACGAGCAGTACTTC. Its translation is CASSPTGNYEQYF.

This chain joins TRBV19 and TRBJ1-5, with a possible D match to TRBD1 (6 bases). Trimming shortened V by 7 bases and J by 4 bases, and 8 bases separated the two germline ends. Per the germline V gene, CDR1 is LNHDA and CDR2 is SQIVND (reference sequence). The CDR3 is 12 amino acids. The chain's CDR3 is CASTQGNQPQHF. DNA of the CDR3: TGTGCCAGTACCCAGGGGAATCAGCCCCAGCATTTT.